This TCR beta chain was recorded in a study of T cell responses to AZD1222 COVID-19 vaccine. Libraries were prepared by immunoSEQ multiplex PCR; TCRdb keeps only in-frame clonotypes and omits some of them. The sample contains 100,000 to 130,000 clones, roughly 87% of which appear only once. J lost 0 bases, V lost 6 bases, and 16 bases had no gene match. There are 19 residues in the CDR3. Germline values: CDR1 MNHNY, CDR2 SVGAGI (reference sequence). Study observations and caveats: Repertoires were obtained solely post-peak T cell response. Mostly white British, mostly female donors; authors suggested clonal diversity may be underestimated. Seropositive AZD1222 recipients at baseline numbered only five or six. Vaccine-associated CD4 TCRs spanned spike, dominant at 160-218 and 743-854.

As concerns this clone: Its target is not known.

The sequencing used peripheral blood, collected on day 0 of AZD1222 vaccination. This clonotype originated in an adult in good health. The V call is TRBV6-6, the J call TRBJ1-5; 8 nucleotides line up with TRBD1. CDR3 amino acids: CASSRQGSPRGYSNQPQHF. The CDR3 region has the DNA TGTGCCAGCAGCCGACAGGGGAGCCCAAGGGGTTATAGCAATCAGCCCCAGCATTTT.